This T cell receptor beta chain was captured in a study of cytomegalovirus exposure and HLA in healthy donors. As for the study in general: For the roughly 400 genotyped donors, more than 65% fell within the Caucasian-associated ancestry cluster.

The primer mix had 60 Vbeta and 13 Jbeta primers. Here immunoSEQ multiplex PCR was the method, and the copy in TCRdb shows in-frame clones only, minus some. The sample gives 85,000 to 100,000 clones, around 76% of which show up once; approximately 8.4% is in the top ten. Note on this clone: The antigen remains undetermined.

Broader study findings: Whilst most TCR sequences proved rare, a subset of public TCRs occurred across many donors. Association with HLA alleles at 0.05 false discovery rate was found for 15,000 to 20,000 TCR beta sequences in a later analysis.

The CDR3 loop spans 15 amino acids. The junction had 5 bases not matched to a gene; V was cut back by 4 bases and J by 1 base. From germline, CDR1 is SNHLY and CDR2 FYNNEI. Sequenced sample: PBMCs. V usage is TRBV2 and J usage is TRBJ2-3; 7 bases map to TRBD1. The clonotype comes from a human donor in good health. As DNA, the CDR3 is TGTGCCAGCAGTGTCCGAACAGGGGGCACAGATACGCAGTATTTT. Encoded protein: CASSVRTGGTDTQYF. Drawing the rest from reference TRBV2 and TRBJ2-3, the complete variable domain is EPEVTQTPSHQVTQMGQEVILRCVPISNHLYFYWYRQILGQKVEFLVSFYNNEISEKSEIFDDQFSVERPDGSNFTLKIRSTKLEDSAMYFCASSVRTGGTDTQYFGPGTRLTVL.